This T cell receptor beta chain was retrieved from a study of blood T cell repertoires in COVID-19. About the research overall: The United States, Italy and Spain provided the acute and convalescent COVID-19 samples. The analysed material was cDNA or gDNA that came from T cells, B-cell-depleted T cells, or PBMCs.

Recruited during active infection, patients (from Seattle) were subsequently followed longitudinally. This CDR3 is 17 amino acids long. Losses at the gene ends were 0 bases for V and 2 bases for J; bases not matched to a gene: 4. Germline CDR1 SGHRS, CDR2 YFSETQ. This table comes from immunoSEQ multiplex PCR, and its TCRdb copy is limited to in-frame clones, with some not included. The repertoire holds about 200,000 clones, with about 90% as singletons. The gene calls are TRBV5-1 and TRBJ2-3, with 12 bases matching TRBD2. Sequencing used peripheral blood. This clonotype originated in a man in his sixties with COVID-19, enrolled during active disease. For the CDR3, the DNA is TGCGCCAGCAGCTTGGGGCCTAGCGGGGGGGCCACAGATACGCAGTATTTT. Translated: CASSLGPSGGATDTQYF. The full variable domain, completed using reference TRBV5-1 and TRBJ2-3, is KAGVTQTPRYLIKTRGQQVTLSCSPISGHRSVSWYQQTPGQGLQFLFEYFSETQRNKGNFPGRFSGRQFSNSRSEMNVSTLELGDSALYLCASSLGPSGGATDTQYFGPGTRLTVL.